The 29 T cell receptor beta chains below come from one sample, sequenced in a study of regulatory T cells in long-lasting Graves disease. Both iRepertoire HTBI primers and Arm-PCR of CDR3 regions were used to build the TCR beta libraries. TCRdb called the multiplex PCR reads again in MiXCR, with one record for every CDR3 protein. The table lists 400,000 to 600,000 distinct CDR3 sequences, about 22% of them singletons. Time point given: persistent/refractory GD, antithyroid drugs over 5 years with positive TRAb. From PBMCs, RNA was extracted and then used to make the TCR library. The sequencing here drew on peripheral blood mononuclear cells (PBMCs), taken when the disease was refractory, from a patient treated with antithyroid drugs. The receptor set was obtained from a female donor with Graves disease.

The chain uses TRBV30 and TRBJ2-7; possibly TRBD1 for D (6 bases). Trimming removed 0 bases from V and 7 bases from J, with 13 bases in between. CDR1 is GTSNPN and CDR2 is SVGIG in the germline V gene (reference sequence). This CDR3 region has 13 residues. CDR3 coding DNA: TGTGCCTGGAGTGTCAGTACAGGGCGAGAGCAGTACTTC. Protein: CAWSVSTGREQYF.

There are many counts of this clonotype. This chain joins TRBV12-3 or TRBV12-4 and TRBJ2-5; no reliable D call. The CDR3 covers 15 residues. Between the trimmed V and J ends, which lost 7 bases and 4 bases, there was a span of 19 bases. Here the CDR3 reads CASTKGQARGETQYF. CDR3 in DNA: TGTGCCAGCACCAAGGGTCAGGCACGAGGAGAGACCCAGTACTTC.

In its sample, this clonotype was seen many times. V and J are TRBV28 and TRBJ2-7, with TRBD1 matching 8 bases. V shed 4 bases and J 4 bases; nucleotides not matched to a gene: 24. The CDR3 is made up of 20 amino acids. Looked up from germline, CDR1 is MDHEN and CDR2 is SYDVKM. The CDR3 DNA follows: TGTGCCAGCAGTTCCTTTCACTACCTGACCCCGGGACAGGCTCTTTACGAGCAGTACTTC. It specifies CASSSFHYLTPGQALYEQYF. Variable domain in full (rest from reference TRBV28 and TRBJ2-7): DVKVTQSSRYLVKRTGEKVFLECVQDMDHENMFWYRQDPGLGLRLIYFSYDVKMKEKGDIPEGYSVSREKKERFSLILESASTNQTSMYLCASSSFHYLTPGQALYEQYFGPGTRLTVT.

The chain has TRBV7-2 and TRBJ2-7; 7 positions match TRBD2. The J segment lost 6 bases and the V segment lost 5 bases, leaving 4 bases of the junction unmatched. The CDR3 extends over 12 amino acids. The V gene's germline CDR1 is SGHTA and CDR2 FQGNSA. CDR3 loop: CASSNRLAEQYF. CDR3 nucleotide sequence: TGTGCCAGCAGCAACCGACTAGCCGAGCAGTACTTC.

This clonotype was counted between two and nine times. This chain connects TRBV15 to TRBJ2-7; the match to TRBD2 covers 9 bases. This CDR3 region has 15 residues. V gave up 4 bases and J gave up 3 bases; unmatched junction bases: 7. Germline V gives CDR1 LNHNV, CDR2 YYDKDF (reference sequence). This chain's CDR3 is CATSKGSGGFYEQYF. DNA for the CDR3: TGTGCCACCAGCAAAGGTAGCGGGGGCTTCTACGAGCAGTACTTC.

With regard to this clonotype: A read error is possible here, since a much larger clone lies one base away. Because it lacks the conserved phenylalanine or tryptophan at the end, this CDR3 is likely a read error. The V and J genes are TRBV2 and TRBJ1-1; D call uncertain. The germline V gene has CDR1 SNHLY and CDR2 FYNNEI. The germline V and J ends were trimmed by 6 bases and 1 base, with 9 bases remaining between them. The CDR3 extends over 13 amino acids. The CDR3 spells CASSYNTNTEAFS. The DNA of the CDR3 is TGTGCCAGCAGCTACAATACGAACACTGAAGCTTTCTCT.

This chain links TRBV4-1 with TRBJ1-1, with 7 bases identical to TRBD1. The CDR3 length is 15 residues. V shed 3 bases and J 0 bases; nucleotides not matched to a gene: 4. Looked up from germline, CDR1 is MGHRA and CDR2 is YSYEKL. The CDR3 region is CASSHATGVNTEAFF. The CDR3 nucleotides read TGCGCCAGCAGCCACGCTACAGGGGTGAACACTGAAGCTTTCTTT.

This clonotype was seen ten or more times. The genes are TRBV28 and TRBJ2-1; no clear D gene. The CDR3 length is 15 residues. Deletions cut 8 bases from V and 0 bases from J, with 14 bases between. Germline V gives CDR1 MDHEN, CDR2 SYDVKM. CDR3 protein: CASVPALSSYNEQFF. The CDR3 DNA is TGTGCCAGCGTACCCGCCTTGAGCTCCTACAATGAGCAGTTCTTC.

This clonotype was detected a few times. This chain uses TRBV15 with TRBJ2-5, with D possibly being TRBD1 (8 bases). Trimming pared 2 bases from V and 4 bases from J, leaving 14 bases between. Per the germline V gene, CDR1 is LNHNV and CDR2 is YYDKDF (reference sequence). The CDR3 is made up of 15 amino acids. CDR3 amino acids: CATSRFTGGGETQYF. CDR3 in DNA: TGTGCCACCAGCAGATTTACAGGGGGGGGAGAGACCCAGTACTTC.

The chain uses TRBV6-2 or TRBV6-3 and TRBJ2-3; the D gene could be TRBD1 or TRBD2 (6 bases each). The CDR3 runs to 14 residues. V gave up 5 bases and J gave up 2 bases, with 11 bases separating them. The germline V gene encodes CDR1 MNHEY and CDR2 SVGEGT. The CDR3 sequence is CASSRGAYTDTQYF. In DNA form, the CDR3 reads TGTGCCAGCAGTAGGGGGGCCTACACAGATACGCAGTATTTT.

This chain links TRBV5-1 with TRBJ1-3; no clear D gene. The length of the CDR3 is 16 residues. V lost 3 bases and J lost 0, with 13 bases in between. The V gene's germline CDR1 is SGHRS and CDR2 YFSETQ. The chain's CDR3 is CASSSTISSSGNTIYF. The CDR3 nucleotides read TGCGCCAGCAGCTCGACAATTTCTAGCTCTGGAAACACCATATATTTT.

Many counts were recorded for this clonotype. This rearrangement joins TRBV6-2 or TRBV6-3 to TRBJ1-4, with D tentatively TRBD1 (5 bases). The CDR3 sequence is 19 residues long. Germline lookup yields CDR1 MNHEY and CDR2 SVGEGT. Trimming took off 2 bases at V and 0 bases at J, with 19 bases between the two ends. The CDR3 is CASSYEWTYNFATNEKLFF. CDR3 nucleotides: TGTGCCAGCAGTTACGAGTGGACATACAATTTTGCAACTAATGAAAAACTGTTTTTT.

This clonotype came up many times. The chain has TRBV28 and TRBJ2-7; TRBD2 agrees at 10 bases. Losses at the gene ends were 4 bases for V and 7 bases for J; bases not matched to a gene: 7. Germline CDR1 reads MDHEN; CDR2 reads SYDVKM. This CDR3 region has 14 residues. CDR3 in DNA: TGTGCCAGCAGTTGGCTAGCGGGAGCGAAAGAGCAGTACTTC. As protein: CASSWLAGAKEQYF.

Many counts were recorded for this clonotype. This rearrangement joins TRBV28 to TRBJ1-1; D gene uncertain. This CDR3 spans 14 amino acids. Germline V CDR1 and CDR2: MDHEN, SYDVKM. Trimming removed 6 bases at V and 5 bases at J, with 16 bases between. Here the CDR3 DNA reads TGTGCCAGCAGGCACAACGCGGGTGGGACTGAAGCTTTCTTT. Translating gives CASRHNAGGTEAFF.

The CDR3 bases are TGCAGTGCTAGAGATCTAAGGGGGGAGAGCTCCTACGAGCAGTACTTC. It encodes CSARDLRGESSYEQYF. The rearrangement joins TRBV20-1 to TRBJ2-7; the D call may be TRBD1 or TRBD2 (6 bases each). The ends were cut back, 0 bases at V and 0 bases at J, with 15 bases in the middle. CDR1 and CDR2 from the germline V gene are DFQATT and SNEGSKA (reference sequence). The CDR3 runs to 16 residues.

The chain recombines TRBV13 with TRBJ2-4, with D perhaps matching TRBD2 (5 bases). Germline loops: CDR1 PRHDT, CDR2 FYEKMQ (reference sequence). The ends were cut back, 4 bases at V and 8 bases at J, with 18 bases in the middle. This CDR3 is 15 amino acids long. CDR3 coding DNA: TGTGCCAGCAGCTCTAAGGACGGTACCGGGGACATTCAGTACTTC. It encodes CASSSKDGTGDIQYF.

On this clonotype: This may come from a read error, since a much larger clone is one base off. The DNA of the CDR3 is TGTGCCAGCAGCAGTTGGAACGGCGGCGGCGACGGGCAGTACTTC. Translated: CASSSWNGGGDGQYF. This sequence joins TRBV12-3 or TRBV12-4 and TRBJ2-7; D ambiguous. This CDR3 is 15 amino acids long. V shed 6 bases and J shed 9 bases, with 24 bases lying between them.

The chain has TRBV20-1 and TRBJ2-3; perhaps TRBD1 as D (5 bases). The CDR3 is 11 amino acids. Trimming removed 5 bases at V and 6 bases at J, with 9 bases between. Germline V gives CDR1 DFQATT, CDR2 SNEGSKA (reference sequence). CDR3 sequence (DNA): TGCAGTGCTCCGACAGCCGATACGCAGTATTTT. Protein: CSAPTADTQYF.

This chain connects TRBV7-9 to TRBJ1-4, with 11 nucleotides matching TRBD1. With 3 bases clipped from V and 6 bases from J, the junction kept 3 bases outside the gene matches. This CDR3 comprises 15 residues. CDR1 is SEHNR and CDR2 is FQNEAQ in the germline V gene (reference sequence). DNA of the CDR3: TGTGCCAGCAGCTTCGGGACAGGGGGAGATGAAAAACTGTTTTTT. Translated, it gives CASSFGTGGDEKLFF.

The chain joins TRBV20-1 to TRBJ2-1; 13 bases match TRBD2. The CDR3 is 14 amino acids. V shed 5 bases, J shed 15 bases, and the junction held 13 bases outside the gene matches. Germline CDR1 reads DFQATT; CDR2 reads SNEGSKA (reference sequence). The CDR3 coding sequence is TGCAGTGCTGGGACTAGCGGGAACAGGGAACGGCTGTTCTTC. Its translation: CSAGTSGNRERLFF.

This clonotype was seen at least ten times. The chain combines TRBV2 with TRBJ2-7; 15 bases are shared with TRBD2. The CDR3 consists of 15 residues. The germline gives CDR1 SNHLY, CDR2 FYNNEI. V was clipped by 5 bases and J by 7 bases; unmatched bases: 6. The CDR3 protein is CASSLPGLAGGEQYF. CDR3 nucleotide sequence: TGTGCCAGCAGTCTACCGGGACTAGCGGGGGGAGAGCAGTACTTC.

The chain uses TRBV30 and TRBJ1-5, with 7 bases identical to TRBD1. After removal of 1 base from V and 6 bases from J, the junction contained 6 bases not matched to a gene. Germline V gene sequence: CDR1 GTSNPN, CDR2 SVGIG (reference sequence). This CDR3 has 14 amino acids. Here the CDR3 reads CAWSDPRGPQPQHF. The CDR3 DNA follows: TGTGCCTGGAGTGACCCGAGGGGGCCTCAGCCCCAGCATTTT.

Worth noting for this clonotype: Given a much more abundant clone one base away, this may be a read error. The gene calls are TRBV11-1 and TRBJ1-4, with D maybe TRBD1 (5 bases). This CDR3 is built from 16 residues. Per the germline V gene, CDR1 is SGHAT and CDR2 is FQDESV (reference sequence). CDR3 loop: CASSLEYRTTNERLFF. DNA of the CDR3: TGTGCCAGCAGCTTAGAATACAGGACAACTAATGAAAGACTGTTTTTT. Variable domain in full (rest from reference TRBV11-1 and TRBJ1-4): EAEVAQSPRYKITEKSQAVAFWCDPISGHATLYWYRQILGQGPELLVQFQDESVVDDSQLPKDRFSAERLKGVDSTLKIQPAELGDSAMYLCASSLEYRTTNERLFFGSGTQLSVL.

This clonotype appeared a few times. The CDR3 reads CASSPGQGGIYGYTF. DNA of the CDR3: TGTGCCAGCAGCCCAGGACAAGGGGGCATCTATGGCTACACCTTC. The chain carries TRBV7-9 and TRBJ1-2; 7 bases align to TRBD1. The CDR3 loop spans 15 amino acids. The J segment lost 4 bases and the V segment lost 5 bases, leaving 10 bases of the junction unmatched. The germline CDR1 and CDR2 sequences are SEHNR and FQNEAQ (reference sequence).

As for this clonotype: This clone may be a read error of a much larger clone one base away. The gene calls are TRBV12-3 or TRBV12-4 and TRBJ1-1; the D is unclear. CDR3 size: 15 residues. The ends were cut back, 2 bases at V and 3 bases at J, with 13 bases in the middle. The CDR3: CASSLLMEMDTEAFF. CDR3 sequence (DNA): TGTGCCAGCAGTTTACTGATGGAAATGGACACTGAAGCTTTCTTT.

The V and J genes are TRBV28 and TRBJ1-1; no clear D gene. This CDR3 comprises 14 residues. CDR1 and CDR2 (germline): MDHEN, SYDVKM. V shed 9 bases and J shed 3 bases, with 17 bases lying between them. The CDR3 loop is CASCRRQSHTEAFF. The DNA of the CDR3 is TGTGCCAGTTGTAGAAGACAATCTCACACTGAAGCTTTCTTT.

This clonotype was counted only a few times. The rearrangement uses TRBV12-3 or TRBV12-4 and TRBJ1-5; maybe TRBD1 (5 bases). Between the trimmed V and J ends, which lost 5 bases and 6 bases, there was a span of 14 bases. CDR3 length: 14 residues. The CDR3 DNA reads TGTGCCAGCAGTCGAGGGGTGCCAGGTCAGCCCCAGCATTTT. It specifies CASSRGVPGQPQHF.

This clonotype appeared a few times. CDR3 sequence reads: CASSPGTSGRANEQFF. The CDR3 nucleotides are TGCGCCAGCAGCCCCGGGACTAGCGGGAGGGCGAATGAGCAGTTCTTC. This chain links TRBV5-1 with TRBJ2-1; 16 nucleotides match TRBD2. CDR3 length equals 16 residues. The J segment lost 7 bases and the V segment lost 4 bases, leaving 5 bases of the junction unmatched. Per the germline V gene, CDR1 is SGHRS and CDR2 is YFSETQ.

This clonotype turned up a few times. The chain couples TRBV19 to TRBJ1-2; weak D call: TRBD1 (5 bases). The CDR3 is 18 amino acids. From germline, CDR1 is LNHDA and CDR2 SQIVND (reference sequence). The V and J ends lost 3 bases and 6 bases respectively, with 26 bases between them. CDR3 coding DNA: TGTGCCAGTAGTATGTATCCCCCCGAGATAGGCGAGGGACATGGCTACACCTTC. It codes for CASSMYPPEIGEGHGYTF.